Each of the 26 T cell receptor beta chains below was sequenced from the same sample in a study of T-cell memory formation after mild COVID-19. Each CDR3 protein gets one entry after TCRdb re-called the 5' RACE reads with MiXCR. The data contain around 410,000 distinct CDR3 sequences, about 25% of them seen just once; the ten biggest clones take up around 13%. Sequenced sample: PBMCs or a T cell subset sorted from them (not recorded which). Receptors originate from an adult woman who had mild COVID-19 (a few samples of this study predate the infection). Cell type and time point are not known.

The chain couples TRBV18 to TRBJ2-1, with D perhaps assigned TRBD1 or TRBD2 (5 bases each). This CDR3 comprises 16 residues. V lost 2 bases to trimming and J lost 4 bases, with 15 bases between them. CDR1 and CDR2 from the germline V gene are KGHSH and LQKENI. This CDR3 is CASSPIGQRGYNEQFF. In nucleotides, the CDR3 is TGTGCCAGCTCACCAATAGGACAAAGAGGGTACAATGAGCAGTTCTTC.

This clonotype appeared a few times. The V gene is TRBV7-9, the J gene TRBJ1-1, with 7 bases matching TRBD1. Germline V gene data show CDR1 as SEHNR and CDR2 as FQNEAQ (reference sequence). V trimming: 7 bases; J trimming: 3 bases; junction bases outside the gene matches: 11. The CDR3 covers 15 residues. The CDR3 DNA is TGTGCCAGCAAGCCCCTGACAGGGTGGGACACTGAAGCTTTCTTT. Translated: CASKPLTGWDTEAFF.

The J gene is TRBJ1-1, the V gene TRBV12-3 or TRBV12-4; a weak D match, TRBD1 (5 bases). The germline V and J ends were trimmed by 2 bases and 2 bases, with 12 bases remaining between them. The CDR3 consists of 15 residues. The CDR3 nucleotides read TGTGCCAGCAGTTTAAGGGCAGGGCGAAACACTGAAGCTTTCTTT. Translating it yields CASSLRAGRNTEAFF.

The chain is built from TRBV5-6 and TRBJ1-2; D may be TRBD1 (5 bases). With 9 bases removed from V and 3 bases from J, the gap between germline ends came to 18 bases. Germline V gene sequence: CDR1 SGHDT, CDR2 YYEEEE. CDR3 length equals 14 residues. The CDR3 region is CATLQSRGYYGYTF. DNA of the CDR3: TGTGCCACCCTTCAATCTAGGGGATACTATGGCTACACCTTC. The whole variable domain, filled in from reference TRBV5-6 and TRBJ1-2, reads DAGVTQSPTHLIKTRGQQVTLRCSPKSGHDTVSWYQQALGQGPQFIFQYYEEEERQRGNFPDRFSGHQFPNYSSELNVNALLLGDSALYLCATLQSRGYYGYTFGSGTRLTVV.

This clonotype was counted once. The rearrangement joins TRBV24-1 to TRBJ2-5, with 14 bases lining up with TRBD2. Per germline, CDR1 KGHDR and CDR2 SFDVKD. The CDR3 extends over 16 amino acids. Trimming cost V 4 bases and J 4 bases; bases outside gene matches: 4. CDR3 region: CATSDSGTSGGETQYF. The DNA of the CDR3 is TGTGCCACCAGTGACTCCGGGACTAGCGGGGGAGAGACCCAGTACTTC.

There are a few counts of this clonotype. The chain joins TRBV5-1 to TRBJ1-1; D is possibly TRBD1 (5 bases). V lost 1 base and J lost 4, with 14 bases in between. The CDR3 is 15 amino acids. From germline, CDR1 is SGHRS and CDR2 YFSETQ. The CDR3, as DNA: TGCGCCAGCAGCTTGAGAAGGGGAGCGAGCACTGAAGCTTTCTTT. Translated: CASSLRRGASTEAFF.

The chain links TRBV4-3 to TRBJ2-2; weak D call: TRBD2 (5 bases). V was cut by 4 bases and J by 0 bases, with 9 bases left in between. Looked up from germline, CDR1 is LGHNA and CDR2 is YSLEER. The CDR3 loop spans 15 amino acids. The DNA for the CDR3 is TGCGCCAGCAGCCGCCGGACTGCGAACACCGGGGAGCTGTTTTTT. Translation: CASSRRTANTGELFF.

The sample holds many counts of this clonotype. The V call is TRBV5-1, the J call TRBJ1-2; D gene uncertain. The CDR3 covers 13 residues. Germline CDR1 and CDR2: SGHRS and YFSETQ. V lost 0 bases, J lost 2 bases, and 5 bases lay in between. This CDR3 is CASSLEGNYGYTF. The DNA for the CDR3 is TGCGCCAGCAGCTTGGAAGGAAACTATGGCTACACCTTC.

There are a few counts of this clonotype. The gene calls are TRBV23-1 and TRBJ1-5; D is unclear. TRBV23-1 is flagged as an ORF with uncertain function. The CDR3 totals 16 residues. The V end lost 4 bases, the J end lost 3 bases, and 16 bases lay between the germline ends. The CDR3 bases are TGCGCCAGCAGTCGTCGCGGACGGAGACACAATCAGCCCCAGCATTTT. It translates to CASSRRGRRHNQPQHF.

This clonotype was found a few times. The chain recombines TRBV13 with TRBJ2-2; TRBD2 aligns across 7 bases. In germline, CDR1 is PRHDT, CDR2 FYEKMQ (reference sequence). Unmatched junction bases numbered 5, after V lost 4 bases and J lost 3 bases. The CDR3 is 15 residues long. The CDR3 reads CASSSGLRYTGELFF. The CDR3 DNA sequence: TGTGCCAGCAGCTCGGGACTACGCTACACCGGGGAGCTGTTTTTT.

The genes are TRBV7-3 and TRBJ1-1, with 7 bases aligning to TRBD1. The CDR3 has 13 residues. After removal of 4 bases from V and 4 bases from J, the junction contained 3 bases not matched to a gene. The V gene's germline CDR1 is SGHTA and CDR2 FQGTGA. In DNA, the CDR3 is TGTGCCAGCAGCTGGACAGGTTCCACTGAAGCTTTCTTT. This sequence encodes CASSWTGSTEAFF.

This chain uses TRBV7-2 with TRBJ1-3; possibly TRBD1 for D (5 bases). The CDR3 sequence is 15 residues long. V lost 4 bases and J lost 0, with 10 bases in between. Germline lookup yields CDR1 SGHTA and CDR2 FQGNSA. CDR3 sequence: CASSWGRNSGNTIYF. The DNA of the CDR3 is TGTGCCAGCAGCTGGGGCAGGAACTCTGGAAACACCATATATTTT.

This clonotype was seen a few times. The J gene is TRBJ2-1, the V gene TRBV5-1; perhaps TRBD2 as D (6 bases). This CDR3 is built from 18 residues. CDR1 SGHRS and CDR2 YFSETQ come from the germline V gene. The V and J ends lost 0 bases and 0 bases respectively, with 16 bases between them. CDR3 DNA: TGCGCCAGCAGCTTGGCCCGGGACTCGTTAAGCTCCTACAATGAGCAGTTCTTC. Protein product: CASSLARDSLSSYNEQFF.

This chain joins TRBV4-1 and TRBJ2-7; the D gene could be TRBD1 or TRBD2 (6 bases each). The ends were cut back, 3 bases at V and 3 bases at J, with 9 bases in the middle. The V gene's germline CDR1 is MGHRA and CDR2 YSYEKL. This CDR3 spans 13 amino acids. The CDR3 bases are TGCGCCAGCAGCCAGGGGGGCAACTACGAGCAGTACTTC. Protein sequence: CASSQGGNYEQYF.

The rearrangement joins TRBV20-1 to TRBJ2-7, with D possibly being TRBD1 or TRBD2 (5 bases each). Trimming pared 0 bases from V and 2 bases from J, leaving 11 bases between. Germline assignment: CDR1 DFQATT and CDR2 SNEGSKA (reference sequence). This CDR3 has 14 residues. The CDR3 DNA reads TGCAGTGCTAGAGAGGGGGTGGGCCCCTACGAGCAGTACTTC. Protein product: CSAREGVGPYEQYF.

The CDR3 here is CASSLGTAKKYDEKLFF. CDR3 DNA: TGCGCCAGCAGCTTGGGGACAGCGAAAAAGTATGATGAAAAACTGTTTTTT. The J gene is TRBJ1-4, the V gene TRBV5-1, with D possibly TRBD1 on 6 matching bases. The CDR3 spans 17 residues. CDR1 SGHRS and CDR2 YFSETQ come from the germline V gene. Between the trimmed V and J ends, which lost 0 bases and 6 bases, there was a span of 18 bases.

This clonotype was seen more than once but under ten times. The chain recombines TRBV7-2 with TRBJ2-1, with TRBD2 identical over 10 bases. The CDR3 is 18 residues long. CDR1 and CDR2 from the germline V gene are SGHTA and FQGNSA. Unmatched junction bases numbered 8, after V lost 1 base and J lost 2 bases. The CDR3 spells CASSLVAGLAEAYNEQFF. DNA for the CDR3: TGTGCCAGCAGCTTAGTGGCCGGACTAGCGGAGGCCTACAATGAGCAGTTCTTC.

This chain links TRBV4-3 with TRBJ2-5; 12 nucleotides match TRBD2. The germline CDR1 and CDR2 sequences are LGHNA and YSLEER. J was trimmed by 0 bases and V by 4 bases; bases with no gene match: 9. This CDR3 is 18 amino acids long. The CDR3, as DNA: TGCGCCAGCAGCCGGTGGACTAGCGGGACTACGTACCAAGAGACCCAGTACTTC. Its protein is CASSRWTSGTTYQETQYF.

The table lists this clonotype with a few counts. The gene calls are TRBV20-1 and TRBJ1-5, with 7 nucleotides matching TRBD1. V lost 3 bases and J lost 3; bases outside the gene matches: 5. Per germline, CDR1 DFQATT and CDR2 SNEGSKA (reference sequence). The CDR3 covers 14 residues. The CDR3 loop reads CSASAGTVNQPQHF. As DNA, the CDR3 is TGCAGTGCTAGCGCAGGGACAGTCAATCAGCCCCAGCATTTT.

This chain connects TRBV6-2 or TRBV6-3 to TRBJ2-2, with 9 bases that match TRBD1. Germline V gives CDR1 MNHEY, CDR2 SVGEGT. The CDR3 length is 18 residues. After removal of 6 bases from V and 4 bases from J, the junction contained 15 bases not matched to a gene. The CDR3: CASSFIHAGQGGTGELFF. In DNA, the CDR3 is TGTGCCAGCAGCTTTATCCACGCGGGACAGGGTGGCACCGGGGAGCTGTTTTTT.

This clonotype showed up just a few times. V is TRBV7-9 and J is TRBJ2-1; TRBD2 is a possible D gene (5 bases). The CDR3 totals 15 residues. V lost 1 base and J lost 7, with 14 bases in between. The germline CDR1 and CDR2 sequences are SEHNR and FQNEAQ (reference sequence). In nucleotides, the CDR3 is TGTGCCAGCAGCTTAGGAGGGAACGGAAAAAATGAGCAGTTCTTC. As protein: CASSLGGNGKNEQFF.

This clonotype turned up a few times. The rearrangement uses TRBV4-3 and TRBJ1-6; D gene unclear. The CDR3 is 16 residues long. Germline CDR1 LGHNA, CDR2 YSLEER. V was shortened by 0 bases and J by 11 bases, with 17 bases between the two germline ends. CDR3 sequence: CASSQDTSSAQTPLHF. The CDR3 nucleotides read TGCGCCAGCAGCCAAGATACGTCCTCTGCACAAACACCCCTCCACTTT.

This clonotype was found many times. The genes are TRBV30 and TRBJ2-1; TRBD1 might be the D (6 bases). The germline V gene has CDR1 GTSNPN and CDR2 SVGIG (reference sequence). The CDR3 runs to 12 residues. The germline V and J ends were trimmed by 3 bases and 7 bases, with 10 bases remaining between them. The CDR3 DNA is TGTGCCTGGAGGGGAAGGGGGAATGAGCAGTTCTTC. This sequence encodes CAWRGRGNEQFF.

The chain joins TRBV7-8 to TRBJ2-7; 9 bases fit TRBD2. The CDR3 has 15 residues. J lost 3 bases, V lost 3 bases, and 6 bases had no gene match. Germline V gene lookup returns CDR1 SGHVS and CDR2 FQNEAQ. The CDR3 nucleotides are TGTGCCAGCAGCTTCAGCGGGGGGCTGATCTACGAGCAGTACTTC. Protein sequence: CASSFSGGLIYEQYF.

The J gene is TRBJ2-7, the V gene TRBV20-1, with D hard to call. Trimming took 2 bases from V and 1 from J, leaving 18 bases between them. The CDR3 contains 16 residues. CDR1 and CDR2 from the germline V gene are DFQATT and SNEGSKA (reference sequence). The CDR3 bases are TGCAGTGCTAGAAGCGTACTTCTGTGGAAATCCTACGAGCAGTACTTC. It is translated as CSARSVLLWKSYEQYF.

The CDR3 protein is CASIDGVETQYF. CDR3 nucleotides: TGTGCCAGCATTGATGGAGTAGAGACCCAGTACTTC. This sequence joins TRBV7-9 and TRBJ2-5; D gene uncertain. The CDR3 length is 12 residues. Trimming stripped 7 bases from V and 4 bases from J, with 10 bases between. CDR1 is SEHNR, CDR2 FQNEAQ, per germline (reference sequence).